These 18 T cell receptor beta chains share one sample of origin, sequenced in a study of OX40 agonist ivuxolimab in advanced cancers. Repertoires were generated with immunoSEQ multiplex PCR, while TCRdb's copy carries only in-frame clones and drops some. Here the sample spans over 30,000 clones, about 80% being singletons. Sequencing was performed on CD4+ or CD8+ T cells sorted from blood, taken in a trial of the OX40 agonist ivuxolimab. The receptors were gathered from an adult with an advanced solid tumor such as melanoma, head and neck, liver or kidney cancer.

The chain uses TRBV27 and TRBJ1-1, with 7 positions matching TRBD1. The junction had 2 bases not matched to a gene; V was cut back by 2 bases and J by 5 bases. Looked up from germline, CDR1 is MNHEY and CDR2 is SMNVEV (reference sequence). The CDR3 has 13 residues. The CDR3 nucleotides read TGTGCCAGCAGTTTACCAGGGGGAACTGAAGCTTTCTTT. Protein product: CASSLPGGTEAFF.

The CDR3 DNA follows: TGTGCCAGCAGCGTAGCCCCCACGGCAGGGTCCTACGAGCAGTACTTC. It is translated as CASSVAPTAGSYEQYF. The V and J genes are TRBV9 and TRBJ2-7; D is perhaps TRBD1 (5 bases). The CDR3 sequence is 16 residues long. Trimming cost V 0 bases and J 1 base, with 14 bases left between them. The germline CDR1 and CDR2 sequences are SGDLS and YYNGEE.

The chain links TRBV7-2 to TRBJ1-4, with D possibly being TRBD1 (5 bases). Germline values: CDR1 SGHTA, CDR2 FQGNSA. There are 13 residues in the CDR3. V was trimmed by 2 bases and J by 6 bases, leaving 7 bases between them. The CDR3 DNA follows: TGTGCCAGCAGCTTATGGGGGGATGAAAAACTGTTTTTT. Residues: CASSLWGDEKLFF. Using reference TRBV7-2 and TRBJ1-4 for the parts outside the CDR3, the full variable domain is GAGVSQSPSNKVTEKGKDVELRCDPISGHTALYWYRQSLGQGLEFLIYFQGNSAPDKSGLPSDRFSAERTGGSVSTLTIQRTQQEDSAVYLCASSLWGDEKLFFGSGTQLSVL.

This clone was seen a single time. The rearrangement uses TRBV6-6 and TRBJ1-1, with TRBD1 matching over 11 bases. Trimming cost V 4 bases and J 11 bases; bases outside gene matches: 9. The CDR3 is made up of 14 amino acids. CDR1 is MNHNY and CDR2 is SVGAGI in the germline V gene (reference sequence). CDR3 amino acids: CASSFGQGALGAFF. The CDR3 bases are TGTGCCAGCAGTTTCGGACAGGGGGCGCTGGGGGCTTTCTTT.

The rearrangement joins TRBV19 to TRBJ1-1, with D perhaps TRBD1 (5 bases). V was clipped by 8 bases and J by 1 base, with 8 bases between them. The germline CDR1 and CDR2 sequences are LNHDA and SQIVND (reference sequence). The CDR3 length is 12 residues. CDR3: CASGRENTEAFF. The CDR3 bases are TGTGCCAGTGGCAGGGAGAACACTGAAGCTTTCTTT.

The rearrangement uses TRBV11-2 and TRBJ2-3, with D possibly TRBD1 on 5 matching bases. Germline CDR1 is SGHAT and CDR2 is FQNNGV. Trimming stripped 3 bases from V and 8 bases from J, with 12 bases between. The CDR3 has 13 residues. This chain's CDR3 is CASSLGQATTQYF. In DNA form, the CDR3 reads TGTGCCAGCAGCTTGGGGCAGGCTACTACGCAGTATTTT.

The genes are TRBV30 and TRBJ2-2; D unclear. The V gene lost 2 bases and the J gene lost 4 bases, with 5 bases spanning the gap. This CDR3 has 12 amino acids. CDR1 GTSNPN and CDR2 SVGIG come from the germline V gene (reference sequence). This CDR3 reads CAWSHSTGELFF. In DNA form, the CDR3 reads TGTGCCTGGAGTCACAGCACCGGGGAGCTGTTTTTT.

This clone was counted only a few times. The CDR3 nucleotides read TGTGCCAGCATCGAACTAGCGGGACATCAGGGTGAGCAGTTCTTC. This codes for CASIELAGHQGEQFF. This chain joins TRBV7-9 and TRBJ2-1, with 10 bases aligning to TRBD2. V gave up 7 bases and J gave up 9 bases; unmatched junction bases: 12. The CDR3 consists of 15 residues. Per germline, CDR1 SEHNR and CDR2 FQNEAQ (reference sequence).

Only one count was recorded for this clone. The J gene is TRBJ1-6, the V gene TRBV21-1. TRBV21-1 is a recognized pseudogene. This CDR3 has 15 residues. The CDR3: CASGETALYNSPLHF. In DNA, the CDR3 is TGTGCCAGCGGGGAGACAGCCCTCTATAATTCACCCCTCCACTTT.

The chain is built from TRBV27 and TRBJ2-7; 8 nucleotides match TRBD2. Germline V gene lookup returns CDR1 MNHEY and CDR2 SMNVEV (reference sequence). There are 13 residues in the CDR3. V trimming: 6 bases; J trimming: 8 bases; junction bases outside the gene matches: 9. In nucleotides, the CDR3 is TGTGCCAGCAGACCCCAAGCGGGGGAGAAGCAGTACTTC. Its translation: CASRPQAGEKQYF.

The chain uses TRBV28 and TRBJ1-5; D not certain. The ends were cut back, 3 bases at V and 2 bases at J, with 11 bases in the middle. Germline CDR1 MDHEN, CDR2 SYDVKM. There are 15 residues in the CDR3. The CDR3 nucleotides are TGTGCCAGCAGTTTCGGCTCGGGCGGCAATCAGCCCCAGCATTTT. This gives the protein CASSFGSGGNQPQHF. Full variable domain (remainder filled in from reference TRBV28 and TRBJ1-5): DVKVTQSSRYLVKRTGEKVFLECVQDMDHENMFWYRQDPGLGLRLIYFSYDVKMKEKGDIPEGYSVSREKKERFSLILESASTNQTSMYLCASSFGSGGNQPQHFGDGTRLSIL.

This chain's CDR3 is CSVRQGAVYNEQFF. The CDR3 DNA sequence: TGCAGCGTAAGACAGGGGGCGGTTTACAATGAGCAGTTCTTC. The chain is built from TRBV29-1 and TRBJ2-1, with 10 bases lining up with TRBD1. CDR1 and CDR2 (germline): SQVTM, ANQGSEA. The junction had 6 bases not matched to a gene; V was cut back by 6 bases and J by 4 bases. This CDR3 is built from 14 residues.

The chain couples TRBV27 to TRBJ1-2, with D possibly matching TRBD1 (5 bases). This CDR3 spans 14 amino acids. Between the trimmed V and J ends, which lost 6 bases and 6 bases, there was a span of 17 bases. Germline V gene lookup returns CDR1 MNHEY and CDR2 SMNVEV (reference sequence). The CDR3 nucleotides read TGTGCCAGCAGGCCCCCGGGGCAGGGTGATGGCTACACCTTC. It yields the protein CASRPPGQGDGYTF.

The V gene is TRBV15, the J gene TRBJ2-3; TRBD2 aligns across 12 bases. Germline lookup yields CDR1 LNHNV and CDR2 YYDKDF (reference sequence). With V trimmed by 0 bases and J by 3 bases, 7 bases remained unmatched. This CDR3 region has 18 residues. CDR3 amino acids: CATSRERTSGVSTDTQYF. CDR3 coding DNA: TGTGCCACCAGCAGAGAAAGGACTAGCGGGGTTTCGACAGATACGCAGTATTTT.

V usage is TRBV7-9 and J usage is TRBJ2-7; D gene unclear. The germline V gene has CDR1 SEHNR and CDR2 FQNEAQ (reference sequence). The length of the CDR3 is 13 residues. V gave up 5 bases and J gave up 3 bases, with 11 bases separating them. The DNA of the CDR3 is TGTGCCAGCAGCCCGCCCGTAGTCTACGAGCAGTACTTC. It encodes CASSPPVVYEQYF.

The V gene is TRBV10-1, the J gene TRBJ2-3; 10 bases are shared with TRBD2. The CDR3 has 18 amino acids. In germline, CDR1 is WNHNN, CDR2 SYGVQD (reference sequence). V trimming: 0 bases; J trimming: 0 bases; junction bases outside the gene matches: 6. The CDR3 DNA reads as TGCGCCAGCAGTGAGTCAATAGCGGGAGGAGGAAGCACAGATACGCAGTATTTT. As protein: CASSESIAGGGSTDTQYF.

The chain carries TRBV10-2 and TRBJ2-4, with 9 bases matching TRBD2. CDR1 is WSHSY, CDR2 SAAADI, per germline. Trimming removed 2 bases from V and 7 bases from J; junction bases left unmatched: 0. The CDR3 loop spans 13 amino acids. The CDR3 reads CASSEAGGNIQYF. The CDR3, as DNA: TGCGCCAGCAGTGAGGCGGGGGGGAACATTCAGTACTTC.

The CDR3 loop is CASSSPPGGEQYF. The DNA of the CDR3 is TGTGCCAGCAGCTCACCCCCGGGGGGCGAGCAGTACTTC. The chain has TRBV7-9 and TRBJ2-7; TRBD2 agrees at 7 bases. Germline-derived CDR1 and CDR2 are SEHNR and FQNEAQ (reference sequence). This CDR3 is 13 amino acids long. V shed 4 bases, J shed 6 bases, and the junction held 6 bases outside the gene matches.